This T cell receptor (beta chain) emerged from a study of radiotherapy plus CTLA-4 blockade in lung cancer. Generated by immunoSEQ multiplex PCR, the TCRdb table keeps only in-frame clones and is missing some. Of approximately 65,000 clones in the sample, roughly 77% were seen once. V was cut by 6 bases and J by 0 bases, with 16 bases left in between. Germline values: CDR1 SGHAT, CDR2 FQNNGV. The CDR3 has 16 residues. The TCR originated in a human donor with non-small cell lung cancer who had a complete response to radiotherapy plus ipilimumab. The sequencing here drew on peripheral blood, taken from a patient treated with radiotherapy plus ipilimumab. The rearrangement uses TRBV11-2 and TRBJ2-3; no definite D call. DNA for the CDR3: TGTGCCAGCAGTCGTCTCCGGACCCTGAGCACAGATACGCAGTATTTT. This codes for CASSRLRTLSTDTQYF.